The clone carrying this TCR beta chain showed up many times. Construction of TCR beta libraries relied on iRepertoire HTBI primers and on Arm-PCR targeting CDR3 regions. In the original processing: Across the samples, identification revealed fewer than 75 TRBV and 14 TRBJ segments. TCRdb itself ran the multiplex PCR reads through MiXCR, one entry per CDR3 protein. None of the V and J calls come from the authors' own analysis; TCRdb made them. The sample contains around 500,000 distinct CDR3 sequences, more than 10% of which appear only once. These data come from a study of regulatory T cells in long-lasting Graves disease. Study in general: Graves' patients who were just diagnosed had used antithyroid drugs for under 3 months.

This sample's time point: newly diagnosed GD, antithyroid drugs for less than 3 months. PBMCs were the source of the RNA used for TCR sequencing. In Xi'an, China, an endocrinology department was the source of patients. A further study also used this sample, focusing on T cells in Graves' hyperthyroidism and ophthalmopathy.

The TCR sequence derives from a woman in her twenties or thirties with Graves disease. The sample in question was peripheral blood mononuclear cells (PBMCs), obtained at new diagnosis, from a patient treated with antithyroid drugs.

The CDR3: CASEETANTEAFF. CDR3 in DNA: TGTGCCAGCGAGGAGACCGCGAACACTGAAGCTTTCTTT. The chain combines TRBV7-2 with TRBJ1-1; D is undetermined. Germline loops: CDR1 SGHTA, CDR2 FQGNSA. Trimming took 8 bases from V and 1 from J, leaving 11 bases between them. The CDR3 loop spans 13 amino acids.